This entry lists 10 T cell receptor beta chains sequenced from one sample in a study of T cell repertoires in cytomegalovirus infection. TCRdb called the reads again in MiXCR, with one record for every CDR3 protein. The sample includes about 310,000 distinct CDR3 sequences, roughly 25% of them seen just once. These receptors' antigens are unknown. The source material was cultured PBMCs, sampled from culture after CMV antigen stimulation. The receptors here all came from a human donor in good health (CMV status not recorded). Some clones in this sample may be carry-over from other donors' samples.

This clonotype was found a few times. The V and J genes are TRBV28 and TRBJ2-7, with D hard to call. CDR1 and CDR2 from the germline V gene are MDHEN and SYDVKM. Trimming pared 3 bases from V and 6 bases from J, leaving 9 bases between. The length of the CDR3 is 12 residues. CDR3 sequence: CASSFLDREQYV. The CDR3 coding sequence is TGTGCCAGCAGTTTCTTGGACCGCGAGCAGTACGTC.

This clonotype has just a few counts. The chain carries TRBV7-8 and TRBJ1-2; 10 nucleotides agree with TRBD1. J gave up 3 bases and V 1 base, and 5 bases lay outside the gene matches. Germline loops: CDR1 SGHVS, CDR2 FQNEAQ. The CDR3 runs to 16 residues. CDR3 sequence reads: CASSLGTGGVDYGYTF. The CDR3 bases are TGTGCCAGCAGCTTAGGGACAGGGGGAGTGGACTATGGCTACACCTTC.

This clonotype appeared many times. This chain uses TRBV28 with TRBJ2-3; 9 bases are a match to TRBD2. The CDR3 length is 16 residues. The germline gives CDR1 MDHEN, CDR2 SYDVKM. V shed 2 bases and J 7 bases; nucleotides not matched to a gene: 10. The CDR3 is CASSLEVSGSIYTQYF. CDR3 bases: TGTGCCAGCAGTTTAGAGGTTAGCGGGAGTATATATACGCAGTATTTT.

In its sample, this clonotype was seen many times. The chain joins TRBV7-6 to TRBJ2-5; the D gene is possibly TRBD1 (6 bases). The CDR3 length is 18 residues. Trimming cost V 2 bases and J 0 bases, with 19 bases left between them. Looked up from germline, CDR1 is SGHVS and CDR2 is FNYEAQ. CDR3 sequence (DNA): TGTGCCAGCAGCTTAAACGGGTACAGGGTAGAAGACCAAGAGACCCAGTACTTC. Amino acids: CASSLNGYRVEDQETQYF.

This clonotype has only a few counts. V gene TRBV5-1 combines with J gene TRBJ2-4, with 10 positions matching TRBD1. The CDR3 is 16 amino acids. CDR1 and CDR2 from the germline V gene are SGHRS and YFSETQ. Unmatched junction bases numbered 4, after V lost 4 bases and J lost 0 bases. DNA of the CDR3: TGCGCCAGCAGCCCGGGACAGGGGATAGCCAAAAACATTCAGTACTTC. This translates into CASSPGQGIAKNIQYF.

The sample holds many counts of this clonotype. The chain is built from TRBV7-2 and TRBJ1-2; TRBD1 might be the D (5 bases). This CDR3 has 16 residues. Per germline, CDR1 SGHTA and CDR2 FQGNSA. With 1 base removed from V and 4 bases from J, the gap between germline ends came to 16 bases. The CDR3 DNA is TGTGCCAGCAGCTTAGTAGTCAGGGCGGAGGGCTATGGCTACACCTTC. Amino acids: CASSLVVRAEGYGYTF.

The chain joins TRBV19 to TRBJ1-5; 10 bases align to TRBD1. V dropped 4 bases and J dropped 6; count of bases not matched to a gene: 12. CDR3 size: 17 residues. Germline values: CDR1 LNHDA, CDR2 SQIVND (reference sequence). CDR3 coding DNA: TGTGCCAGTAGTACGGCCATTAGGGACAGGGGTTTTCAGCCCCAGCATTTT. Protein product: CASSTAIRDRGFQPQHF.

In its sample, this clonotype was seen a few times. V gene TRBV27 combines with J gene TRBJ1-6; 7 bases align to TRBD1. The germline gives CDR1 MNHEY, CDR2 SMNVEV (reference sequence). This CDR3 comprises 18 residues. The V gene end was trimmed by 5 bases and the J gene end by 7 bases; junction bases not matched to a gene: 17. CDR3 amino acids: CASSRFHRGMRDNSPLHF. CDR3 DNA sequence: TGTGCCAGCAGTAGATTCCACAGGGGAATGAGGGACAATTCACCCCTCCACTTT.

At least ten counts were recorded for this clonotype. The CDR3, as DNA: TGTGCCAGCAGCGAGACAGTGAACACTGAAGCTTTCTTT. Translated, it gives CASSETVNTEAFF. The chain carries TRBV7-9 and TRBJ1-1; maybe TRBD1 (5 bases). The germline CDR1 and CDR2 sequences are SEHNR and FQNEAQ (reference sequence). V was shortened by 5 bases and J by 0 bases, with 7 bases between the two germline ends. The CDR3 contains 13 residues.

This clonotype was seen a handful of times. The chain couples TRBV5-4 to TRBJ2-3; perhaps D is TRBD1 or TRBD2 (5 bases each). This CDR3 is built from 15 residues. Germline CDR1 reads SGHNT; CDR2 reads YYREEE (reference sequence). V was clipped by 4 bases and J by 0 bases, with 12 bases between them. DNA of the CDR3: TGTGCCAGCAGCAACAACTGGGGGAGCACAGATACGCAGTATTTT. Translation: CASSNNWGSTDTQYF.